In this sample, the clone carrying this T cell receptor (beta chain) turned up once. Its antigen is still unknown. Deletions cut 2 bases from V and 4 bases from J, with 2 bases between. The germline gives CDR1 LGHDT, CDR2 YNNKEL (reference sequence). The CDR3 runs to 11 residues. The sample originates from a study of vaccination effects on CD4 cells after COVID-19. Profiling relied on immunoSEQ multiplex PCR, and the TCRdb table lists in-frame clones only, not all of them. The sample lists about 24,000 clones, over 70% occurring once. Pools of viral peptides were used by the ViraFEST assay to expand antigen-specific CD4+ T cells ahead of sequencing. Following 10 days of culture, CD4+ T cells were isolated. Every participant took two doses of the BNT162b2 or mRNA-1273 vaccine.

The chain carries TRBV3-1 (or the pseudogene TRBV3-2) and TRBJ1-1; D is undetermined. Sample: CD4+ T cells from PBMCs cultured with SARS-CoV-2 spike peptides, taken after COVID-19 vaccination. The receptor comes from a human donor who received a COVID-19 vaccine. The CDR3 reads CASSQTTEAFF. The DNA for the CDR3 is TGTGCCAGCAGCCAAACCACTGAAGCTTTCTTT.